One sample yielded the 27 T cell receptor beta chains listed below, sequenced in a study of T cells in Graves' hyperthyroidism and ophthalmopathy. Amplification of TCR beta CDR3 regions was performed using RNA transcripts as template. The TCR CDR3 was amplified in a first-round RT-PCR using the HTBI primer set. TCRdb reanalysed the multiplex PCR reads using MiXCR and keeps one entry per CDR3 protein. The repertoire consists of 450,000 to 650,000 distinct CDR3 sequences, with less than 25% occurring once and the leading ten covering around 27%. Sequencing used blood. Every receptor here comes from a man aged 18 to 29 with Graves' hyperthyroidism.

This clonotype was counted many times. The rearrangement uses TRBV2 and TRBJ1-2; D gene ambiguous. Trimming took 5 bases from V and 6 from J, leaving 7 bases between them. CDR3 length: 11 amino acids. Germline CDR1 reads SNHLY; CDR2 reads FYNNEI. The CDR3 DNA sequence: TGTGCCAGCAGTTGGGGAGATGGCTACACCTTC. It specifies CASSWGDGYTF.

There are many counts of this clonotype. This chain joins TRBV11-2 and TRBJ2-2; a possible D gene is TRBD2 (6 bases). Germline loops: CDR1 SGHAT, CDR2 FQNNGV. V shed 0 bases and J shed 4 bases, with 9 bases lying between them. This CDR3 comprises 15 residues. CDR3 region: CASSLEVRGTGELFF. The DNA of the CDR3 is TGTGCCAGCAGCTTAGAGGTGCGGGGCACCGGGGAGCTGTTTTTT.

The rearrangement joins TRBV27 to TRBJ1-1, with a weak D call TRBD1 (5 bases). Trimming left V 3 bases short and J 1 base short, with 15 bases between. Germline V gene data show CDR1 as MNHEY and CDR2 as SMNVEV (reference sequence). CDR3 size: 16 residues. In DNA form, the CDR3 reads TGTGCCAGCAGTTTGGGGGGGGAAGAAAGGAACACTGAAGCTTTCTTT. Its translation is CASSLGGEERNTEAFF.

This clonotype was observed many times. The genes are TRBV12-3 or TRBV12-4 and TRBJ1-1, with 7 nucleotides matching TRBD1. V dropped 7 bases and J dropped 2; count of bases not matched to a gene: 4. This CDR3 contains 13 residues. CDR3 nucleotides: TGTGCCAGCACCTGGGACAGAAACACTGAAGCTTTCTTT. It yields the protein CASTWDRNTEAFF.

This clonotype occurred many times. The J gene is TRBJ1-1, the V gene TRBV29-1, with 8 bases fitting TRBD1. Germline lookup yields CDR1 SQVTM and CDR2 ANQGSEA. The ends lost 6 bases at V and 8 bases at J; junction bases unmatched: 17. The CDR3 has 15 amino acids. The CDR3 nucleotides are TGCAGCGTGCGGACAGGGTGGGCCGGTATATTAGAAGCTTTCTTT. Amino acid sequence: CSVRTGWAGILEAFF. Full variable domain (missing parts from reference TRBV29-1 and TRBJ1-1): SAVISQKPSRDICQRGTSLTIQCQVDSQVTMMFWYRQQPGQSLTLIATANQGSEATYESGFVIDKFPISRPNLTFSTLTVSNMSPEDSSIYLCSVRTGWAGILEAFFGQGTRLTVV.

This clonotype was seen ten or more times. The chain employs TRBV29-1 and TRBJ1-1; tentatively, D is TRBD1 (6 bases). The CDR3 is made up of 10 amino acids. Trimming removed 7 bases at V and 8 bases at J, with 11 bases between. The germline CDR1 and CDR2 sequences are SQVTM and ANQGSEA. The DNA of the CDR3 is TGCAGCGGGGGGGGCGCAGAAGCTTTCTTT. It specifies CSGGGAEAFF.

This clonotype was seen many times. The chain uses TRBV20-1 and TRBJ1-2; possible D gene TRBD1, 5 bases. This CDR3 comprises 14 residues. With 5 bases removed from V and 2 bases from J, the gap between germline ends came to 15 bases. Germline V CDR1 and CDR2: DFQATT, SNEGSKA (reference sequence). This CDR3 reads CSALVEDMNYGYTF. The CDR3 DNA follows: TGCAGTGCTCTGGTGGAGGACATGAACTATGGCTACACCTTC.

As for this clonotype: The junction departs from germline at one end; a sequencing error may be responsible. In DNA form, the CDR3 reads TGCAGTGCTATAAGGCAGGGGGCTAACTATGGCTGCACCTTC. It yields the protein CSAIRQGANYGCTF. The genes are TRBV20-1 and TRBJ1-2, with 8 bases fitting TRBD1. From germline, CDR1 is DFQATT and CDR2 SNEGSKA (reference sequence). This CDR3 is built from 14 residues.

This clonotype was found many times. J is TRBJ1-5 and V is TRBV20-1; D is ambiguous. Trimming cost V 2 bases and J 8 bases, with 16 bases left between them. CDR3 length equals 14 residues. The V gene's germline CDR1 is DFQATT and CDR2 SNEGSKA (reference sequence). CDR3 DNA: TGCAGTGCTAGATCCCGCGGTTCATTGGAGCCCCAGCATTTT. Protein sequence: CSARSRGSLEPQHF.

The chain joins TRBV11-3 to TRBJ2-5; 7 bases align to TRBD1. CDR1 SGHNT and CDR2 YENEEA come from the germline V gene. This CDR3 comprises 17 residues. V was clipped by 5 bases and J by 0 bases; unmatched bases: 12. This chain's CDR3 is CASSPEQGHLYQETQYF. The DNA of the CDR3 is TGTGCCAGCAGCCCGGAACAGGGGCACCTGTACCAAGAGACCCAGTACTTC.

The table lists this clonotype with a few counts. The genes are TRBV11-2 and TRBJ2-2, with 9 nucleotides matching TRBD1. This CDR3 region has 17 residues. Germline V gives CDR1 SGHAT, CDR2 FQNNGV. Trimming took 6 bases from V and 1 from J; bases not matched to a gene: 9. CDR3 loop: CASSPRPGQGNTGELFF. The CDR3, as DNA: TGTGCCAGCAGTCCGAGACCGGGACAGGGGAACACCGGGGAGCTGTTTTTT.

This chain joins TRBV30 and TRBJ1-1; D might be TRBD1 (5 bases). V was pared by 1 base and J by 6 bases, with 6 bases between. The CDR3 length is 11 residues. Germline values: CDR1 GTSNPN, CDR2 SVGIG (reference sequence). This CDR3 reads CAWSEGAEAFF. The CDR3 nucleotides read TGTGCCTGGAGTGAAGGGGCTGAAGCTTTCTTT.

Many counts were recorded for this clonotype. The V and J genes are TRBV2 and TRBJ2-7; 8 nucleotides match TRBD2. The CDR3 is 14 residues long. Germline V gene sequence: CDR1 SNHLY, CDR2 FYNNEI. Unmatched junction bases numbered 7, after V lost 2 bases and J lost 7 bases. Written as DNA, the CDR3 is TGTGCCAGCAGTGAACGAAGCGGGGGTACGGAGCAGTACTTC. Amino acid sequence: CASSERSGGTEQYF.

This chain links TRBV10-3 with TRBJ1-2; D remains ambiguous. The germline gives CDR1 ENHRY, CDR2 SYGVKD. Trimming took off 3 bases at V and 1 base at J, with 12 bases between the two ends. The CDR3 totals 15 residues. CDR3 nucleotides: TGTGCCATCAGTGAAGGGAGGTCGGGTAACTATGGCTACACCTTC. The encoded protein is CAISEGRSGNYGYTF.

This clonotype was seen ten or more times. This chain uses TRBV6-1 with TRBJ2-5; TRBD1 agrees at 7 bases. V lost 4 bases to trimming and J lost 4 bases; unmatched junction nucleotides: 6. This CDR3 has 14 residues. Germline V gene data show CDR1 as MNHNS and CDR2 as SASEGT. CDR3 region: CASSAQQGTETQYF. Written as DNA, the CDR3 is TGTGCCAGCAGTGCACAACAGGGGACAGAGACCCAGTACTTC.

The CDR3 DNA reads TGTGCCAGCGGTCGGACAGATCAAGAGACCCAGTACTTC. Its translation: CASGRTDQETQYF. The J gene is TRBJ2-5, the V gene TRBV6-1, with D maybe TRBD1 (6 bases). V lost 8 bases to trimming and J lost 2 bases, with 12 bases between them. The CDR3 is 13 residues long. Germline CDR1 MNHNS, CDR2 SASEGT.

This clonotype was observed a handful of times. Written as DNA, the CDR3 is TGTGCCAGCACCACTATCACAGGGTCTGAAGCTTTCTTT. Its translation is CASTTITGSEAFF. The genes are TRBV27 and TRBJ1-1; tentatively, D is TRBD1 (6 bases). V dropped 7 bases and J dropped 6 bases, with 15 bases sitting between them. Germline V gives CDR1 MNHEY, CDR2 SMNVEV (reference sequence). The CDR3 sequence is 13 residues long.

This clonotype was counted at least ten times. The CDR3: CASSLDSLPGELFF. DNA for the CDR3: TGTGCCAGCAGTCTCGACTCCCTACCCGGGGAGCTGTTTTTT. The rearrangement links TRBV2 to TRBJ2-2; D remains unclear. Germline loops: CDR1 SNHLY, CDR2 FYNNEI. With 5 bases removed from V and 6 bases from J, the gap between germline ends came to 13 bases. This CDR3 has 14 amino acids.

This clonotype was observed many times. In this CDR3 the conserved last residue, phenylalanine or tryptophan, is missing, so a read error is likely. CDR3 region: CASSYEGIEAFL. CDR3 DNA sequence: TGTGCCAGCAGTTACGAGGGGATTGAAGCTTTCCTT. This chain connects TRBV6-2 or TRBV6-3 to TRBJ1-1, with D maybe TRBD1 (5 bases). V lost 2 bases to trimming and J lost 7 bases, with 8 bases between them. The CDR3 loop spans 12 amino acids. Germline values: CDR1 MNHEY, CDR2 SVGEGT.

Many counts were recorded for this clonotype. This chain links TRBV29-1 with TRBJ1-1; D is unclear. CDR3 size: 10 residues. Germline V gene data show CDR1 as SQVTM and CDR2 as ANQGSEA. Trimming took 5 bases from V and 3 from J, leaving 4 bases between them. The CDR3: CSVTYTEAFF. For the CDR3, the DNA is TGCAGCGTTACGTACACTGAAGCTTTCTTT.

The chain joins TRBV7-9 to TRBJ2-5, with D tentatively TRBD1 or TRBD2 (5 bases each). The V gene lost 8 bases and the J gene lost 0 bases, with 7 bases spanning the gap. This CDR3 spans 12 amino acids. The germline CDR1 and CDR2 sequences are SEHNR and FQNEAQ (reference sequence). Here the CDR3 reads CASGGDQETQYF. In DNA form, the CDR3 reads TGTGCCAGCGGGGGAGACCAAGAGACCCAGTACTTC.

Many counts were recorded for this clonotype. V gene TRBV12-3 or TRBV12-4 combines with J gene TRBJ2-2, with D hard to call. V lost 9 bases, J lost 5 bases, and 22 bases lay in between. This CDR3 is built from 16 residues. The CDR3 region has the DNA TGTGCCAGTGGGCTTTTTTTCGGGTCGAGGACCGGGGAGCTGTTTTTT. It is translated as CASGLFFGSRTGELFF.

Only a few counts were recorded for this clonotype. CDR3 residues: CAWSVDLATEAFF. CDR3 DNA sequence: TGTGCCTGGAGTGTAGATCTCGCCACTGAAGCTTTCTTT. The chain carries TRBV30 and TRBJ1-1; no firm D call. The germline V and J ends were trimmed by 0 bases and 4 bases, with 9 bases remaining between them. Germline CDR1 GTSNPN, CDR2 SVGIG (reference sequence). The CDR3 is made up of 13 amino acids. Supplemented by reference TRBV30 and TRBJ1-1, the full variable domain reads SQTIHQWPATLVQPVGSPLSLECTVEGTSNPNLYWYRQAAGRGLQLLFYSVGIGQISSEVPQNLSASRPQDRQFILSSKKLLLSDSGFYLCAWSVDLATEAFFGQGTRLTVV.

This clonotype was counted a few times. The chain employs TRBV30 and TRBJ2-3; the D is unclear. V lost 5 bases to trimming and J lost 0 bases, with 3 bases between them. This CDR3 comprises 11 residues. Germline CDR1 is GTSNPN and CDR2 is SVGIG (reference sequence). The CDR3 loop is CAWSSTDTQYF. CDR3 coding DNA: TGTGCCTGGTCCAGCACAGATACGCAGTATTTT.

This clonotype has only one observation. V gene TRBV12-3 or TRBV12-4 combines with J gene TRBJ1-1, with D perhaps TRBD1 (5 bases). This CDR3 has 13 amino acids. V lost 8 bases and J 0 bases, leaving 10 bases between the germline ends. The CDR3 nucleotides read TGTGCCAGCCGCAGGGCCCTGAACACTGAAGCTTTCTTT. This encodes CASRRALNTEAFF.

The genes are TRBV3-1 and TRBJ2-7, with TRBD1 matching over 8 bases. Looked up from germline, CDR1 is LGHDT and CDR2 is YNNKEL (reference sequence). The CDR3 contains 15 residues. V shed 3 bases, J shed 4 bases, and the junction held 8 bases outside the gene matches. This CDR3 reads CASSHGRGLGYEQYF. The CDR3 DNA reads TGTGCCAGCAGCCATGGCAGGGGGCTTGGTTACGAGCAGTACTTC.

In this sample, this clonotype turned up a few times. The chain joins TRBV29-1 to TRBJ1-1; 8 nucleotides align to TRBD1. J gave up 5 bases and V 5 bases, and 13 bases lay outside the gene matches. Germline V lookup: CDR1 SQVTM, CDR2 ANQGSEA. The CDR3 is made up of 15 amino acids. CDR3 loop: CSVLYRRTGKTEAFF. The CDR3 coding sequence is TGCAGCGTTCTATACCGACGGACAGGGAAGACTGAAGCTTTCTTT.